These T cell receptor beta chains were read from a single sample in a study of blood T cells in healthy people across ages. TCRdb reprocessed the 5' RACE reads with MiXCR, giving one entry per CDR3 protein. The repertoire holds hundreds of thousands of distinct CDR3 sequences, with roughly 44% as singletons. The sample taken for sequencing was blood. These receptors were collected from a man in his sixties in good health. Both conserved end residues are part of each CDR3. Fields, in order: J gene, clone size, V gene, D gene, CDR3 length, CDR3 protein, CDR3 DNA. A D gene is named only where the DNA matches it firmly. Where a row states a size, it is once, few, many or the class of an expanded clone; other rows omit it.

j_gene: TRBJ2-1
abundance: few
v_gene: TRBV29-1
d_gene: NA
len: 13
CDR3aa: CSVGRQGLGEQFF
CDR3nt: TGCAGCGTTGGAAGGCAAGGGCTCGGTGAGCAGTTCTTC

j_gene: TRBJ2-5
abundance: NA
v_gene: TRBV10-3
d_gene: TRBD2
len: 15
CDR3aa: CAISGSGGAAKTQYF
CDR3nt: TGTGCCATCAGTGGTAGCGGGGGGGCGGCAAAGACCCAGTACTTC

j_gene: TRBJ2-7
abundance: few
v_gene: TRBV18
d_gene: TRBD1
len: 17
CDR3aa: CASSPDRGVGLAYEQYF
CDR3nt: TGTGCCAGCTCACCAGACAGGGGAGTCGGGCTAGCCTACGAGCAGTACTTC

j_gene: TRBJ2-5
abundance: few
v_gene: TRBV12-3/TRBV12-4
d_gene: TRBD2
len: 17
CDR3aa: CASSSPGTSGVQETQYF
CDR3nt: TGTGCCAGCAGTTCCCCCGGGACTAGCGGGGTGCAAGAGACCCAGTACTTC

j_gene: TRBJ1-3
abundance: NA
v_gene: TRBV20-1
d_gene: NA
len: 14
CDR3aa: CSARAAGHGNTIYF
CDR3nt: TGCAGTGCTAGGGCTGCAGGGCATGGAAACACCATATATTTT

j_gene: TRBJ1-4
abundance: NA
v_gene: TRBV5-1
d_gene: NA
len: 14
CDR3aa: CASSLDWGYEKLFF
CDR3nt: TGCGCCAGCAGCTTGGATTGGGGTTATGAAAAACTGTTTTTT

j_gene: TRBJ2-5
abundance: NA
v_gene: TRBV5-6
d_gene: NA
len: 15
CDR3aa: CTSSWADGNQETQYF
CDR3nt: TGTACCAGCAGCTGGGCCGACGGAAACCAAGAGACCCAGTACTTC

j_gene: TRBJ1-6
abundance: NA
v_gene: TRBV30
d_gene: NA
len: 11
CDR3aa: CAWTSNSPLHF
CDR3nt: TGTGCCTGGACGAGTAATTCACCCCTCCACTTT

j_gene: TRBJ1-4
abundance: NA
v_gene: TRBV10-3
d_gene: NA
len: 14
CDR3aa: CAISETGMKEKLFF
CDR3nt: TGTGCCATCAGTGAGACGGGGATGAAGGAAAAACTGTTTTTT

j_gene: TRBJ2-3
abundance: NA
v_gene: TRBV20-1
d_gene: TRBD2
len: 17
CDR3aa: CSAREILTSGYTDTQYF
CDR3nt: TGCAGTGCTAGAGAAATCCTGACTAGCGGGTACACAGATACGCAGTATTTT

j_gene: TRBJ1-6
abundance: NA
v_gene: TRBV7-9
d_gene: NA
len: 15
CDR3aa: CASSLSGSGNSPLHF
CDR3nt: TGTGCCAGCAGCTTAAGCGGCTCGGGGAATTCACCCCTCCACTTT

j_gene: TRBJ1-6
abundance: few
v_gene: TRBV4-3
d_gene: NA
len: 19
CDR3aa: CASSRIPGPQSSYNSPLHF
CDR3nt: TGCGCCAGCAGCCGGATACCGGGACCCCAGAGCTCCTATAATTCACCCCTCCACTTT

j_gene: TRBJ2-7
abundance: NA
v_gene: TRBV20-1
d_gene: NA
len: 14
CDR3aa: CSASMIAATYEQYF
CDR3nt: TGCAGTGCGTCAATGATTGCAGCTACCTACGAGCAGTACTTC

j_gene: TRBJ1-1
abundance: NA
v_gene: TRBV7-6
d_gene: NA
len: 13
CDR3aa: CASSLGGTGEAFF
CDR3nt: TGTGCCAGCAGCTTAGGGGGGACTGGTGAAGCTTTCTTT

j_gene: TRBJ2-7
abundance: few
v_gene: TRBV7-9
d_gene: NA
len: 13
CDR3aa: CASRGRSSYEQYF
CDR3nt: TGTGCCAGCAGAGGACGGTCCTCCTACGAGCAGTACTTC

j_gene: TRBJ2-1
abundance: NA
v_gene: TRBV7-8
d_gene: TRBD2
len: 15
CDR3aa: CASSDAGTSMNEQFF
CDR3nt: TGTGCCAGCAGCGACGCCGGGACTAGCATGAATGAGCAGTTCTTC

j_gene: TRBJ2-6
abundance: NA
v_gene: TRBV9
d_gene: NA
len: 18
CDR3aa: CASSVAQQGLYGANVLTF
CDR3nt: TGTGCCAGCAGCGTAGCTCAACAGGGCTTATACGGGGCCAACGTCCTGACTTTC

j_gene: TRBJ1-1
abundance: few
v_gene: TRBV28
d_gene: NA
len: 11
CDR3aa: CASHIGTEAFF
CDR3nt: TGTGCCTCCCACATAGGCACTGAAGCTTTCTTT

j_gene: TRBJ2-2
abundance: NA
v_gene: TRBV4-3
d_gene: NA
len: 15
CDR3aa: CASSEDTANTGELFF
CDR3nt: TGCGCCAGCAGCGAGGACACCGCGAACACCGGGGAGCTGTTTTTT

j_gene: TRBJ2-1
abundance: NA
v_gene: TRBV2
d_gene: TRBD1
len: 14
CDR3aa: CARTDRVNKNEQFF
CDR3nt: TGTGCCAGGACAGACAGGGTGAACAAGAATGAGCAGTTCTTC

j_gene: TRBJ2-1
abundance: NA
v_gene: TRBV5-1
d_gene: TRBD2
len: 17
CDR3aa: CASSWRKTSGGLDEQFF
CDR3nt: TGCGCCAGCAGCTGGAGAAAAACTAGCGGGGGTCTTGATGAGCAGTTCTTC

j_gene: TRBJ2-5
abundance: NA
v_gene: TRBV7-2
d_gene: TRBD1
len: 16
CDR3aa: CASSNPWGQGRETQYF
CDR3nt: TGTGCCAGCAGCAATCCGTGGGGACAGGGTAGAGAGACCCAGTACTTC

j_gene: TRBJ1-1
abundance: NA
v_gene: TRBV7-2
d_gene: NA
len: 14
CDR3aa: CASSPDGAATEAFF
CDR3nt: TGTGCCAGCAGCCCCGACGGGGCGGCCACTGAAGCTTTCTTT

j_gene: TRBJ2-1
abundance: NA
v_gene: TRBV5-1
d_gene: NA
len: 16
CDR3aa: CASSLAEGGSYNEQFF
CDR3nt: TGCGCCAGCAGCTTGGCTGAGGGGGGCTCCTACAATGAGCAGTTCTTC

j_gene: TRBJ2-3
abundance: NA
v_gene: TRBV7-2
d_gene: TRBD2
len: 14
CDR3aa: CASSLELGLYTQYF
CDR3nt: TGTGCCAGCAGCTTAGAGTTGGGACTATATACGCAGTATTTT

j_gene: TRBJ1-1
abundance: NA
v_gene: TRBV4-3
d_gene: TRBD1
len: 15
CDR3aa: CASSKTGRGNTEAFF
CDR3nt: TGCGCCAGCAGCAAGACAGGGAGGGGGAACACTGAAGCTTTCTTT

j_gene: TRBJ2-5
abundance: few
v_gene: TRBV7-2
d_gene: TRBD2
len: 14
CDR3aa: CASRLAGAQETQYF
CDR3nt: TGTGCCAGCAGGCTAGCGGGGGCCCAAGAGACCCAGTACTTC

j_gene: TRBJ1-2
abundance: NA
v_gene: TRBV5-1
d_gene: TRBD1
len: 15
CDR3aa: CASTFRDRLNYGYTF
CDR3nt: TGCGCCAGCACCTTCCGGGACAGATTGAACTATGGCTACACCTTC

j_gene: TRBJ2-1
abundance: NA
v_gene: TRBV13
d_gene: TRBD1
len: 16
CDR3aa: CASSPGQGRINDEQFF
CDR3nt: TGTGCCAGCAGCCCCGGACAGGGCAGGATCAACGATGAGCAGTTCTTC

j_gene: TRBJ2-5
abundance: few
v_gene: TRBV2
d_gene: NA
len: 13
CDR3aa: CASRGTHSGAQYF
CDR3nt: TGTGCCAGCAGGGGGACTCATTCGGGGGCCCAGTACTTC

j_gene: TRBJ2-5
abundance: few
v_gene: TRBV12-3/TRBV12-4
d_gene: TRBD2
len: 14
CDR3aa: CASMIAGVQETQYF
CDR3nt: TGTGCCAGCATGATAGCGGGGGTTCAAGAGACCCAGTACTTC

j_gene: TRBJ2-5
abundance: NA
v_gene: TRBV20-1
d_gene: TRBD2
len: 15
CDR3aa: CSARDYGTRSGGQYF
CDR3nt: TGCAGTGCTAGAGATTACGGGACAAGGAGCGGGGGGCAGTACTTC

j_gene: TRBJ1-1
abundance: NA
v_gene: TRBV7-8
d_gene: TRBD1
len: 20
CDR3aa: CASSFSTTSIAGGRNTEAFF
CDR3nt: TGTGCCAGCAGCTTCAGCACAACTAGCATAGCAGGGGGCCGGAACACTGAAGCTTTCTTT

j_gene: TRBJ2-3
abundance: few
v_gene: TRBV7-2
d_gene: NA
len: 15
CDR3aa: CASSSLTGNVDTQYF
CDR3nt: TGTGCCAGCAGCTCCCTGACCGGGAACGTGGATACGCAGTATTTT

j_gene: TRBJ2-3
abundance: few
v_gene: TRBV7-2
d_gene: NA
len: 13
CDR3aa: CASSFFFTDTQYF
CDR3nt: TGTGCCAGCAGCTTCTTTTTTACAGATACGCAGTATTTT

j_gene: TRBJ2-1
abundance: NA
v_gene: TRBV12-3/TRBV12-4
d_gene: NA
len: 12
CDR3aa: CASSSSDQPKFF
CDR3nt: TGTGCCAGCAGCTCCTCGGACCAACCGAAGTTCTTC

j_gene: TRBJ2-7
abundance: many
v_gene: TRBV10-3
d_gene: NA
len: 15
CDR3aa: CAISSSDGTSYEQYF
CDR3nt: TGTGCCATCAGTTCCTCGGACGGAACCTCCTACGAGCAGTACTTC

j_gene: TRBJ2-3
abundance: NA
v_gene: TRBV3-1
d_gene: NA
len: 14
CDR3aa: CASSPSRVTDTQYF
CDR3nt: TGTGCCAGCAGCCCCTCTCGGGTCACAGATACGCAGTATTTT

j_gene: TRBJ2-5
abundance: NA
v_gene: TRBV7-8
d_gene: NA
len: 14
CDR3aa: CASSVAARQETQYF
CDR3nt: TGTGCCAGCAGCGTAGCGGCCCGCCAAGAGACCCAGTACTTC

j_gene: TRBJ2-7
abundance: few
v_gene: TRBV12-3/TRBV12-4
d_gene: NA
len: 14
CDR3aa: CASSLEELVNRQYF
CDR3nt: TGTGCCAGCAGTTTAGAGGAACTAGTTAACCGGCAGTACTTC

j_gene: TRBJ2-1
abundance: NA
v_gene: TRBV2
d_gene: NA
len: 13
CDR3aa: CASSERGLKTQFF
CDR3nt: TGTGCCAGCAGTGAACGCGGCCTAAAAACCCAGTTCTTC